This T cell receptor (beta chain) comes out of a study of response to subunit inactivated influenza vaccine (dated by TCRdb to the late 2010s). Background for the entire study: Deep quantitative T cell receptor repertoire profiling was used in the study to track responses to a trivalent subunit inactivated influenza vaccine. Study-wide conclusions, independent of this receptor: The authors proposed that each seasonal influenza vaccination may bring in only a limited number of new T cells.

Notes on this clonotype: The antigen it recognizes is unknown. No base qualities exist here, and no much larger clone lies one base off it.

Explained via the paper, the time point label denotes: approximately 47 days after influenza vaccine administration. The library came from RT-PCR. Instrument on record: Illumina HiSeq 2500. In-frame beta chains were kept once TCRdb had trimmed the public reads at Q25 with fastp and called clones with MiXCR. Entries are consolidated by CDR3 protein sequence, retaining the most common genes and DNA. The sample table lists 500,000 to 600,000 distinct CDR3 sequences, over 10% of them with a count of one. Jointly, the top ten make up 13% of the sample. Clipping removes 3 bases from V and 15 bases from J, with 4 as the unmatched junction base count. The cysteine opens and the phenylalanine closes a CDR3 of 11 amino acids. Only the CDR3 DNA stays, 33 bases, in frame from base 1. From a lookup of the germline V gene, CDR1 and CDR2 are SGHTA and FQGNSA.

This TCR was recovered from a man aged 50 or older who received an inactivated influenza vaccine. Donor details come from another sample of the same person, matched by shared clones. The chain was built from TRBV7-2 and TRBJ2-1; TRBD1 aligns with 8 central bases. Here the sequenced sample was PBMCs from blood, taken roughly 6 weeks after vaccination. The CDR3 is CASSLRTGPFF. DNA sequence: TGTGCCAGCAGCTTGAGGACAGGGCCGTTCTTC.